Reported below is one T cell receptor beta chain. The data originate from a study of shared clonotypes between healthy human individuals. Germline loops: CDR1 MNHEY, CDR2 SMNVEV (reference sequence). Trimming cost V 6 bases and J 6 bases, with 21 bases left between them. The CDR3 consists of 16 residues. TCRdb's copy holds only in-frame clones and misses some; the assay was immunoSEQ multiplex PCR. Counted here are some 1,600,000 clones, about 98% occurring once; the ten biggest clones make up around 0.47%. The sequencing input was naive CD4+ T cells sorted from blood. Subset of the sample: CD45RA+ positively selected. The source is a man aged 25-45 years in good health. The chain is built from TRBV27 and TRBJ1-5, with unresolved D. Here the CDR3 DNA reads TGTGCCAGCAGACTCACAAAGGGTGGGGTCGGTCAGCCCCAGCATTTT. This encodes CASRLTKGGVGQPQHF.